The source of this TCR beta chain is a study of T cells in Graves' hyperthyroidism and ophthalmopathy. There were TCR beta CDR3 regions amplified from RNA transcripts. Researchers ran a first-round RT-PCR on the TCR CDR3 using the HTBI primer set. TCRdb re-derived calls from the multiplex PCR reads in MiXCR, one entry per CDR3 protein. The sample includes a few hundred thousand distinct CDR3 sequences, 20% to 25% seen only once; the top ten take about 49%. This clonotype was seen at least ten times. CDR3 length: 20 amino acids. Deletions cut 7 bases from V and 2 bases from J, with 33 bases between. Per germline, CDR1 MNHEY and CDR2 SMNVEV (reference sequence).

The clonotype was recovered from an older woman with Graves' ophthalmopathy. The sequenced material came from blood. The chain combines TRBV27 with TRBJ2-7; D remains ambiguous. The CDR3 DNA is TGTGCCAGCAAGCCGCACTCATTCGAAGCCCAGCGTCTTAGGACCTACGAGCAGTACTTC. This translates into CASKPHSFEAQRLRTYEQYF.